A single sample gave rise to the 27 T cell receptor beta chains below, sequenced in a study of T cell responses to AZD1222 COVID-19 vaccine. The assay was immunoSEQ multiplex PCR, and TCRdb's table has in-frame clones only and misses some. The repertoire holds tens of thousands of clones, about nine tenths seen once, with roughly 5.9% in the top ten. The input for sequencing was peripheral blood, taken 28 days after the second AZD1222 dose. Source of these receptors: an adult who received the AZD1222 COVID-19 vaccine.

The DNA for the CDR3 is TGTGCCAGCAGCAACCAACTAGCGGGGCACACCGGGGAGCTGTTTTTT. This sequence encodes CASSNQLAGHTGELFF. V is TRBV7-9 and J is TRBJ2-2; TRBD2 matches 10 bases. J lost 3 bases, V lost 5 bases, and 6 bases had no gene match. Germline V gene sequence: CDR1 SEHNR, CDR2 FQNEAQ (reference sequence). The CDR3 covers 16 residues.

A single count supports this clone. The chain combines TRBV18 with TRBJ1-6; 9 nucleotides line up with TRBD1. The CDR3 has 15 amino acids. J was trimmed by 7 bases and V by 4 bases; bases with no gene match: 5. Germline V gives CDR1 KGHSH, CDR2 LQKENI. As DNA, the CDR3 is TGTGCCAGCTCACAAGGACAGGGGAGAAATTCACCCCTCCACTTT. It is translated as CASSQGQGRNSPLHF. The whole variable domain, remainder taken from reference TRBV18 and TRBJ1-6, is NAGVMQNPRHLVRRRGQEARLRCSPMKGHSHVYWYRQLPEEGLKFMVYLQKENIIDESGMPKERFSAEFPKEGPSILRIQQVVRGDSAAYFCASSQGQGRNSPLHFGNGTRLTVT.

The chain joins TRBV3-1 (or the pseudogene TRBV3-2) to TRBJ1-4; TRBD1 matches at 12 bases. Trimming cost V 3 bases and J 4 bases; bases outside gene matches: 6. Germline CDR1 and CDR2: LGHDT and YNNKEL (reference sequence). This CDR3 is 17 amino acids long. The CDR3 loop reads CASSQGQGATFNEKLFF. The CDR3 DNA reads TGTGCCAGCAGCCAGGGACAGGGGGCGACCTTTAATGAAAAACTGTTTTTT.

The V gene is TRBV5-5, the J gene TRBJ2-7; perhaps TRBD2 as D (5 bases). The CDR3 runs to 14 residues. The V end was cut by 0 bases, the J end by 6 bases, with 13 bases between. Germline CDR1 SGHKS, CDR2 YYEKEE (reference sequence). This CDR3 is CASSLVGGGGEQYF. The CDR3 DNA reads as TGTGCCAGCAGCTTGGTCGGAGGTGGCGGCGAGCAGTACTTC.

The J gene is TRBJ1-2, the V gene TRBV11-2; 11 bases align to TRBD1. In germline, CDR1 is SGHAT, CDR2 FQNNGV. The CDR3 runs to 13 residues. V shed 6 bases, J shed 8 bases, and the junction held 5 bases outside the gene matches. Written as DNA, the CDR3 is TGTGCCAGCAGAGCAGGGACAGGGGGAGGCTACACCTTC. As protein: CASRAGTGGGYTF.

The chain couples TRBV5-1 to TRBJ2-1; no firm D call. Germline CDR1 SGHRS, CDR2 YFSETQ. The CDR3 contains 13 residues. Trimming took 0 bases from V and 9 from J, leaving 10 bases between them. CDR3 region: CASSLGGSGEQFF. The CDR3 DNA reads as TGCGCCAGCAGCTTGGGCGGATCGGGTGAGCAGTTCTTC.

The rearrangement uses TRBV27 and TRBJ1-5; D gene uncertain. V lost 5 bases and J 6 bases, leaving 11 bases between the germline ends. Per germline, CDR1 MNHEY and CDR2 SMNVEV (reference sequence). This CDR3 comprises 13 residues. The CDR3 nucleotides read TGTGCCAGCAGTCCCCGTGGGGTTCAGCCCCAGCATTTT. It specifies CASSPRGVQPQHF.

The CDR3 is CASSLLRNYGYTF. In nucleotides, the CDR3 is TGTGCCAGCAGTTTATTAAGGAACTATGGCTACACCTTC. The V gene is TRBV28, the J gene TRBJ1-2; D gene unclear. Germline V gene sequence: CDR1 MDHEN, CDR2 SYDVKM. The CDR3 covers 13 residues. With 1 base removed from V and 2 bases from J, the gap between germline ends came to 5 bases.

A single count supports this clone. The rearrangement uses TRBV21-1 and TRBJ2-1; the table's D call, TRBD2, has no DNA check behind it. TRBV21-1 is a known pseudogene. This CDR3 is 17 amino acids long. CDR3 residues: CASSSRRHTGGMIEQFF. CDR3 DNA: TGTGCCAGCAGCTCCCGCCGACACACGGGGGGGATGATTGAGCAGTTCTTC.

The V gene is TRBV19, the J gene TRBJ2-7, with 7 nucleotides matching TRBD2. The V and J ends lost 3 bases and 5 bases, in that order; junction bases with no gene match: 7. Germline V gene sequence: CDR1 LNHDA, CDR2 SQIVND (reference sequence). The CDR3 runs to 14 residues. CDR3 sequence: CASSINSRGNEQYF. CDR3 nucleotides: TGTGCCAGTAGTATTAACTCGCGGGGGAACGAGCAGTACTTC. Filled out from reference TRBV19 and TRBJ2-7, the complete variable domain reads DGGITQSPKYLFRKEGQNVTLSCEQNLNHDAMYWYRQDPGQGLRLIYYSQIVNDFQKGDIAEGYSVSREKKESFPLTVTSAQKNPTAFYLCASSINSRGNEQYFGPGTRLTVT.

This chain joins TRBV4-3 and TRBJ1-1; 8 positions agree with TRBD1. Looked up from germline, CDR1 is LGHNA and CDR2 is YSLEER. With 1 base clipped from V and 1 base from J, the junction kept 8 bases outside the gene matches. The CDR3 is made up of 17 amino acids. The CDR3 DNA sequence: TGCGCCAGCAGCCAAGTAACTCCAGGGGGCGGGAACACTGAAGCTTTCTTT. Amino acids: CASSQVTPGGGNTEAFF.

To note about this clone: Other DNA sequences in the sample encode the same CDR3. J is TRBJ1-2 and V is TRBV27; D unresolved. The CDR3 loop spans 12 amino acids. Germline CDR1 is MNHEY and CDR2 is SMNVEV (reference sequence). V dropped 6 bases and J dropped 4 bases, with 9 bases sitting between them. The CDR3 region has the DNA TGTGCCAGCAGCCTGGAGGGCTATGGCTACACCTTC. Its protein product is CASSLEGYGYTF.

This chain links TRBV12-3 or TRBV12-4 with TRBJ2-7; perhaps TRBD2 as D (6 bases). The V end was cut by 3 bases, the J end by 7 bases, with 10 bases between. The CDR3 has 12 residues. The CDR3 loop reads CASSFVRGEQYF. CDR3 in DNA: TGTGCCAGCAGTTTCGTCCGGGGGGAGCAGTACTTC.

This clone was seen a single time. This sequence joins TRBV10-2 and TRBJ2-2, with D maybe TRBD1 (6 bases). The germline V and J ends were trimmed by 6 bases and 4 bases, with 15 bases remaining between them. Germline CDR1 and CDR2: WSHSY and SAAADI. The CDR3 contains 15 residues. DNA for the CDR3: TGCGCCAGCAGCACCCGGACAGAGGGCACCGGGGAGCTGTTTTTT. Residues: CASSTRTEGTGELFF.

The rearrangement uses TRBV19 and TRBJ1-1, with 7 bases fitting TRBD1. The CDR3 contains 14 residues. After removal of 5 bases from V and 1 base from J, the junction contained 4 bases not matched to a gene. Germline V gene sequence: CDR1 LNHDA, CDR2 SQIVND (reference sequence). The CDR3 sequence: CASSADRWNTEAFF. In DNA form, the CDR3 reads TGTGCCAGTAGTGCGGACAGGTGGAACACTGAAGCTTTCTTT.

The chain combines TRBV25-1 with TRBJ2-4; 10 positions agree with TRBD1. J lost 4 bases, V lost 6 bases, and 6 bases had no gene match. The CDR3 extends over 15 amino acids. In germline, CDR1 is MGHDK, CDR2 SYGVNS. In DNA, the CDR3 is TGTGCCAGCAGCGACCCGGGACAGGGGAAAAACATTCAGTACTTC. The encoded protein is CASSDPGQGKNIQYF.

This sequence joins TRBV5-6 and TRBJ1-1, with D unresolved. V gave up 4 bases and J gave up 3 bases, with 13 bases separating them. This CDR3 comprises 14 residues. Germline-derived CDR1 and CDR2 are SGHDT and YYEEEE. The CDR3 bases are TGTGCCAGCAGCCGGGGTTTCCCAGACACTGAAGCTTTCTTT. It specifies CASSRGFPDTEAFF.

In this sample, this clone turned up once. The V call is TRBV2, the J call TRBJ1-1, with TRBD1 as a possible D gene (5 bases). CDR3 length equals 13 residues. The germline V gene has CDR1 SNHLY and CDR2 FYNNEI. The ends were cut back, 6 bases at V and 7 bases at J, with 15 bases in the middle. The CDR3 is CASRGGSPVEAFF. The CDR3 DNA follows: TGTGCCAGCAGGGGGGGGTCGCCAGTTGAAGCTTTCTTT.

This chain joins TRBV5-1 and TRBJ1-2; possible D gene TRBD1, 6 bases. Between the trimmed V and J ends, which lost 3 bases and 8 bases, there was a span of 14 bases. CDR1 is SGHRS, CDR2 YFSETQ, per germline. The CDR3 is 13 amino acids. The CDR3 reads CASSSDYREGYTF. CDR3 sequence (DNA): TGCGCCAGCAGCTCCGACTACAGGGAAGGCTACACCTTC.

The chain uses TRBV28 and TRBJ2-2, with D unclear. The CDR3 length is 8 residues. Germline V gene sequence: CDR1 MDHEN, CDR2 SYDVKM. The ends were cut back, 10 bases at V and 9 bases at J, with 3 bases in the middle. In DNA form, the CDR3 reads TGTGCCAACCGGGAGCTGTTTTTT. It specifies CANRELFF.

The chain links TRBV10-2 to TRBJ2-7; weak D call: TRBD1 (6 bases). Trimming left V 6 bases short and J 5 bases short, with 14 bases between. The CDR3 runs 13 residues. The germline V gene has CDR1 WSHSY and CDR2 SAAADI. The CDR3, as DNA: TGCGCCAGCAGATCCCCGAGGACAGACGAGCAGTACTTC. Its protein is CASRSPRTDEQYF.

The chain recombines TRBV24-1 with TRBJ2-3, with D tentatively TRBD1 (6 bases). The CDR3 loop spans 15 amino acids. Germline assignment: CDR1 KGHDR and CDR2 SFDVKD. Trimming shortened V by 5 bases and J by 4 bases, and 15 bases separated the two germline ends. The CDR3 DNA reads as TGTGCCACCAGTGTGAGACAGGATGGCGCAGATACGCAGTATTTT. Translation: CATSVRQDGADTQYF.

The chain joins TRBV5-1 to TRBJ2-1; 7 nucleotides line up with TRBD2. CDR3 length: 15 amino acids. With V trimmed by 1 base and J by 5 bases, 6 bases remained unmatched. Germline V gives CDR1 SGHRS, CDR2 YFSETQ. CDR3 amino acids: CASSLLWAGDNEQFF. The CDR3 DNA is TGCGCCAGCAGCTTGTTATGGGCGGGGGACAATGAGCAGTTCTTC.

CDR3 residues: CAIGGGNQPQHF. The CDR3 DNA follows: TGTGCCATCGGGGGGGGCAATCAGCCCCAGCATTTT. The V and J genes are TRBV10-3 and TRBJ1-5; perhaps TRBD1 as D (5 bases). Trimming took 8 bases from V and 2 from J, leaving 7 bases between them. This CDR3 spans 12 amino acids. The V gene's germline CDR1 is ENHRY and CDR2 SYGVKD.

This rearrangement joins TRBV7-2 to TRBJ1-1; D remains unclear. Trimming shortened V by 0 bases and J by 1 base, and 6 bases separated the two germline ends. Germline V gene lookup returns CDR1 SGHTA and CDR2 FQGNSA. This CDR3 has 14 residues. This CDR3 is CASSLAAGNTEAFF. CDR3 sequence (DNA): TGTGCCAGCAGCTTAGCGGCGGGGAACACTGAAGCTTTCTTT.

Remarks on this clone: The missing conserved phenylalanine or tryptophan at the end of this CDR3 makes a read error likely. The DNA is left out, because the CDR3 cannot be placed on it with certainty; the CDR3 is given as TCRdb lists it. V and J are TRBV6-6 and TRBJ1-1. The CDR3 is made up of 13 amino acids, end residues included. Per the germline V gene, CDR1 is MNHNY and CDR2 is SVGAGI (reference sequence). This chain's CDR3 is CASSHRVDGVASL.

The chain combines TRBV7-2 with TRBJ1-1; 7 nucleotides agree with TRBD1. Germline V gene lookup returns CDR1 SGHTA and CDR2 FQGNSA. The CDR3 totals 15 residues. V shed 0 bases and J 1 base; nucleotides not matched to a gene: 2. Here the CDR3 DNA reads TGTGCCAGCAGCTTAGCGGCAGGGGGGAACACTGAAGCTTTCTTT. Protein sequence: CASSLAAGGNTEAFF.